This TCR beta chain originates from a study of blood T cell repertoires in COVID-19. Study information: Sources were T cells, B-cell-depleted T cells, or PBMCs; the material itself was cDNA or gDNA.

Cohort placement rested on clinical history that participants reported themselves. Symptom resolution, clearance, or two negative PCRs marked donors in Cohort 3 as recovered. The CDR3 has 14 residues. The germline CDR1 and CDR2 sequences are SGHTA and FQGTGA. The ends were cut back, 8 bases at V and 5 bases at J, with 16 bases in the middle. This clone was counted once. In the authors' methods: Amplified reference gene primers provided the basis for estimating nucleated cell counts. Here immunoSEQ multiplex PCR was the method, and the copy in TCRdb shows in-frame clones only, minus some. The V and J calls and clone size are taken from that table; D and trimming were inferred from the DNA. Here the sample spans some 250,000 clones, approximately 80% being singletons.

The chain recombines TRBV7-3 with TRBJ2-1; D is possibly TRBD2 (6 bases). The sample consisted of PBMCs or T cells enriched from blood (not recorded which). This sequence originates from a man aged 40-50 years who had recovered from COVID-19. CDR3 coding DNA: TGTGCCAGCCAAAAAGGAGGGCCTGACAATGAGCAGTTCTTC. This sequence encodes CASQKGGPDNEQFF.